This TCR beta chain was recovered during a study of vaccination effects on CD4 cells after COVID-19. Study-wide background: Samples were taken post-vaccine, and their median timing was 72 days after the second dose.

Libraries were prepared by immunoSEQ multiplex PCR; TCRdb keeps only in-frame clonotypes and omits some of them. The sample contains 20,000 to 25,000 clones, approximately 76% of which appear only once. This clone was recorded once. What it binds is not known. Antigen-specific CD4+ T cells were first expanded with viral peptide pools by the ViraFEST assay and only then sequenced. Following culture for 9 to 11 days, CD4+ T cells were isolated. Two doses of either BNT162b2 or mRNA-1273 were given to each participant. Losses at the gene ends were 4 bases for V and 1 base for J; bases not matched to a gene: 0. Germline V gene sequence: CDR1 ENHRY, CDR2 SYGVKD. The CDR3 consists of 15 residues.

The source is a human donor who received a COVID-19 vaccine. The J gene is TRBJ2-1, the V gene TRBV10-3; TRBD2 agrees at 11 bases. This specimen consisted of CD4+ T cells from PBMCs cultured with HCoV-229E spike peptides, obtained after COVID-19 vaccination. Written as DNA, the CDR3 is TGTGCCATCAGTGTAGCGGGAGGGTCCTACAATGAGCAGTTCTTC. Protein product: CAISVAGGSYNEQFF.